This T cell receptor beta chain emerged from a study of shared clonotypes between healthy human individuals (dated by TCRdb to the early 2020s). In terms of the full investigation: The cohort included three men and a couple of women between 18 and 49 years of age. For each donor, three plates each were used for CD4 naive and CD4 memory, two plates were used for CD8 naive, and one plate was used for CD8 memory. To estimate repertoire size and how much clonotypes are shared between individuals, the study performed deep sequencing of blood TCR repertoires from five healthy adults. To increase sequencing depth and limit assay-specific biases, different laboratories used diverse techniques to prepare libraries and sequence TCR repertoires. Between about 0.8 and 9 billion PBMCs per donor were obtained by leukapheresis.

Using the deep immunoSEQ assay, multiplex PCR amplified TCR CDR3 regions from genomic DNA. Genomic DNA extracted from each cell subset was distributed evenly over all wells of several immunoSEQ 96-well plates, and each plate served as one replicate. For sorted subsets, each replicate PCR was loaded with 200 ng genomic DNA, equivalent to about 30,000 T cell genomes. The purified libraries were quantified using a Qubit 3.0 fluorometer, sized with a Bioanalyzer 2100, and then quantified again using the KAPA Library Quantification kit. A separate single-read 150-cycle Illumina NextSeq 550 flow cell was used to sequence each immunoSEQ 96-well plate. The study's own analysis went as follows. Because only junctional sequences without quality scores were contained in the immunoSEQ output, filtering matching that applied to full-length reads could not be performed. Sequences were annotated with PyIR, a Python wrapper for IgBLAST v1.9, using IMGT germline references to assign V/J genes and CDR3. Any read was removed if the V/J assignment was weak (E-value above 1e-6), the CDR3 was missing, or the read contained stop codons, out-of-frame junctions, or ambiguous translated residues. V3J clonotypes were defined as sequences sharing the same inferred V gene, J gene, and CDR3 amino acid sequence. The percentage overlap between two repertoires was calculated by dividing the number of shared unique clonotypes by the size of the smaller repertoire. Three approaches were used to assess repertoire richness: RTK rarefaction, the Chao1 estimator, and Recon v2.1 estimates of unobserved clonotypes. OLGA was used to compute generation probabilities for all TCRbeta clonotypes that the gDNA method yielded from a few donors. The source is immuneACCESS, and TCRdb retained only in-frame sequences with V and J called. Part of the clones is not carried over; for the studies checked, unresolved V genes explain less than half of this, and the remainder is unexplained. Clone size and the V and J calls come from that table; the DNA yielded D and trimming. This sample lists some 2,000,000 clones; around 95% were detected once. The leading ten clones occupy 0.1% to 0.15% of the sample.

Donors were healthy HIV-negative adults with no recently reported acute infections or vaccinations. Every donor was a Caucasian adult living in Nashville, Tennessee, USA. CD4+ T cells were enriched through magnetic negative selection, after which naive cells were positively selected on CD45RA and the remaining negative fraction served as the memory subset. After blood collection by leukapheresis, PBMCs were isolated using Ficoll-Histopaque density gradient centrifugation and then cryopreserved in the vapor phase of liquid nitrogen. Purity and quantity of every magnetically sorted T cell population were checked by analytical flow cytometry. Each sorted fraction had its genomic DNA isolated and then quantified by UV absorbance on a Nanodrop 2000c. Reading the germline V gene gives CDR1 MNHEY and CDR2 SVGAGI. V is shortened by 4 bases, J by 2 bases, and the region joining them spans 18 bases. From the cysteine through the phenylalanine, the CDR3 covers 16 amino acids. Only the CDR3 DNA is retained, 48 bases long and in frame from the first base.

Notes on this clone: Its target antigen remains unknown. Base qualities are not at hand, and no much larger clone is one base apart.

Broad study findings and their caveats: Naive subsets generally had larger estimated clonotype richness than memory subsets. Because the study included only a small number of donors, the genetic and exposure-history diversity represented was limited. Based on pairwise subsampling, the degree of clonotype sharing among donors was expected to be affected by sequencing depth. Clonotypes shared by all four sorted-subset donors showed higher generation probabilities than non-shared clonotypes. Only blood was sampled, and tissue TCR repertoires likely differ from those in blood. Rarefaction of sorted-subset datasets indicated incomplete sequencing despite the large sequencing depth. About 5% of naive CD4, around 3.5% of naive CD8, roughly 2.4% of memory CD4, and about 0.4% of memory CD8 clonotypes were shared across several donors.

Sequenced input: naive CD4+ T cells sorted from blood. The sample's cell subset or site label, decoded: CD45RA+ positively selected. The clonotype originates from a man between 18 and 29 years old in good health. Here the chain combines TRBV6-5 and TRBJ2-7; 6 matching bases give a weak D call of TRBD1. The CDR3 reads CASSSPAAGVPYEQYF. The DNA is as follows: TGTGCCAGCAGTTCCCCGGCAGCAGGGGTTCCCTACGAGCAGTACTTC.